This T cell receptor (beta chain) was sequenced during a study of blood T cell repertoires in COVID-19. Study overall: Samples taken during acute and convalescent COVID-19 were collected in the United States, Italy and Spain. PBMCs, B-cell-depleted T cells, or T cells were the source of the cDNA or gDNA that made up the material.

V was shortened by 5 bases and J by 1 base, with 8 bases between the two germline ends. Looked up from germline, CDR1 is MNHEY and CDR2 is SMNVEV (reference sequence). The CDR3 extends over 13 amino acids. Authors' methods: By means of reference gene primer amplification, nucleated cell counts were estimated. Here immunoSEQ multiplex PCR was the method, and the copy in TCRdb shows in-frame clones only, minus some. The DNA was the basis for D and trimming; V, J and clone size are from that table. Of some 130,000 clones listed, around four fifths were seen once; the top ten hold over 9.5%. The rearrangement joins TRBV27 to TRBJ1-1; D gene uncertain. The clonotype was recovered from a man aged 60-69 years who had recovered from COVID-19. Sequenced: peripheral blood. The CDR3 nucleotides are TGTGCCAGCAGTCCGGCAGGGAACACTGAAGCTTTCTTT. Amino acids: CASSPAGNTEAFF.